This T cell receptor (beta chain) was obtained from a study of blood T cells in healthy people across ages. This CDR3 region has 16 residues. From germline, CDR1 is MDHEN and CDR2 SYDVKM. The V gene end was trimmed by 5 bases and the J gene end by 1 base; junction bases not matched to a gene: 7. Alongside a J-beta primer mix, a sample-barcoded 5' primer served in a second PCR lasting 7 to 11 cycles. TCRdb re-called the 5' RACE reads with MiXCR, one entry per CDR3 protein. This repertoire shows about 800,000 distinct CDR3 sequences, approximately 25% found once; its top ten account for approximately 3.7%. The same data also went into a second study, on T cells of mothers and their children.

The rearrangement joins TRBV28 to TRBJ2-7; 11 bases map to TRBD2. The sequence was collected from a boy between 10 and 17 years old in good health. Sequencing was carried out using blood. The CDR3 region is CASSPRGLAVSYEQYF. CDR3 DNA: TGTGCCAGCAGTCCCCGGGGACTAGCGGTGTCCTACGAGCAGTACTTC. Complete variable domain (other parts from reference TRBV28 and TRBJ2-7): DVKVTQSSRYLVKRTGEKVFLECVQDMDHENMFWYRQDPGLGLRLIYFSYDVKMKEKGDIPEGYSVSREKKERFSLILESASTNQTSMYLCASSPRGLAVSYEQYFGPGTRLTVT.